This T cell receptor beta chain was profiled in a study of cytomegalovirus exposure and HLA in healthy donors. Turning to the study itself: HLA-typed donors contributed some 85 million unique TCRs, which were held in an early data release.

Use of 60 Vbeta and 13 Jbeta primers characterized the PCR. Clones were read by immunoSEQ multiplex PCR, and TCRdb kept only the in-frame ones, dropping some. The sample carries over 90,000 clones, 65% to 85% recorded once. The CDR3 extends over 14 amino acids. V was cut by 0 bases and J by 9 bases, with 13 bases left in between. Germline assignment: CDR1 SGHRS and CDR2 YFSETQ. The chain joins TRBV5-1 to TRBJ2-1; the D gene is possibly TRBD1 (6 bases). The sequenced sample consisted of PBMCs. The TCR originated in a woman between 70 and 85 years old in good health and CMV-seropositive. In nucleotides, the CDR3 is TGCGCCAGCAGCTTGGAGGCAGGGGCACTTGAGCAGTTCTTC. Amino acid sequence: CASSLEAGALEQFF.